Sequencing of this T cell receptor beta chain was carried out in a study of T-cell reconstitution after alpha-beta-depleted transplantation in children. This clonotype ranks as medium-sized. It was with unique molecular identifiers that the TCRbeta library was prepared. TCRdb analysed the PCR reads with MiXCR anew, one entry per CDR3 protein. The table lists around 6,700 distinct CDR3 sequences, 16% of them singletons. The starting material was PBMCs, obtained before TCRalphabeta/CD19-depleted stem cell transplant. The receptor was derived from a boy aged 2 to 10 with acute lymphoblastic leukemia, due to receive a stem cell transplant.

CDR3 DNA sequence: TGCAGTGCTAGAGATCCTACCGGACTAGCGGGGACCTACAATGAGCAGTTCTTC. It encodes CSARDPTGLAGTYNEQFF. V gene TRBV20-1 combines with J gene TRBJ2-1, with TRBD2 identical over 12 bases. The length of the CDR3 is 18 residues. The V and J ends lost 0 bases and 2 bases, in that order; junction bases with no gene match: 8. Germline V gene data show CDR1 as DFQATT and CDR2 as SNEGSKA (reference sequence).